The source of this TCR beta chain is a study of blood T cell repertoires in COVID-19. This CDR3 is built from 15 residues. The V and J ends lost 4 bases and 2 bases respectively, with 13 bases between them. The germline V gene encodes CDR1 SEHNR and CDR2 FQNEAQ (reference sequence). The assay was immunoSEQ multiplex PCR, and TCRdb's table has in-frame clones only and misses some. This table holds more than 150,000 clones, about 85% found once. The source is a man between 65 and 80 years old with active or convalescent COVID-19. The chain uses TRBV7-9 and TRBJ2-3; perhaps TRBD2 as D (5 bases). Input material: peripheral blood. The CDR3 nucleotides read TGTGCCAGCAGCTCCTACGGCGGGTACACAGATACGCAGTATTTT. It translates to CASSSYGGYTDTQYF.